This T cell receptor (beta chain) was recovered during a study of blood T cells in healthy people across ages. Study as a whole: There was about one barcoded beta molecule captured by template switching per two T cells.

It was with a sample-barcoded 5' primer and a J-beta primer mix that a second PCR of roughly 7 to 11 cycles was run. One entry per CDR3 protein results from TCRdb running MiXCR on the 5' RACE reads. In the table there are about 1,400,000 distinct CDR3 sequences, around 59% of which are singletons. The study, taken as a whole, reports: Age brought a roughly linear fall in TCR beta diversity measured per million T cells. Investigators treated diversity estimates from one million T cells as underestimates. Possibly confounding the expanded clonotype changes was the fact that donor CMV status was unknown.

As regards this clonotype: Its antigen is unknown.

CDR3 length equals 16 residues. Germline trimming cut 0 bases from V and 3 bases from J; bases unmatched to any gene: 8. In germline, CDR1 is MNHEY, CDR2 SVGAGI. Sequencing was carried out using blood. The clonotype comes from a man younger than 35 in good health. The chain carries TRBV6-5 and TRBJ2-7, with TRBD2 matching 7 bases. CDR3 amino acids: CASSYSKGERGYEQYF. The CDR3 region has the DNA TGTGCCAGCAGTTACTCGAAGGGCGAGCGGGGCTACGAGCAGTACTTC.